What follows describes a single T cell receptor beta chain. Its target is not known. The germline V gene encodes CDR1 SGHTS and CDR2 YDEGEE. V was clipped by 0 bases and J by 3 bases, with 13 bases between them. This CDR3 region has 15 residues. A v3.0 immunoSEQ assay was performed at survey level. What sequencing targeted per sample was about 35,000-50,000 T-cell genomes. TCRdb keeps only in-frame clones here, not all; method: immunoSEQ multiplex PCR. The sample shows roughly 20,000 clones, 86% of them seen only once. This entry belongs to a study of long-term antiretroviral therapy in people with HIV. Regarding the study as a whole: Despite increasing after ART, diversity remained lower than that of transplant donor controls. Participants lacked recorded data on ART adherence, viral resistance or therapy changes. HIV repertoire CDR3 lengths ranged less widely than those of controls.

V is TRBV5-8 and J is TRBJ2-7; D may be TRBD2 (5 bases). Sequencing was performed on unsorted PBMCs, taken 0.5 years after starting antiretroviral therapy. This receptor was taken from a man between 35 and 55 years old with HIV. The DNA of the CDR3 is TGTGCCAGCAGCTTGGTAGCGTCCCCTATCTACGAGCAGTACTTC. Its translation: CASSLVASPIYEQYF.